This T cell receptor (beta chain) was observed in a study of identifying expanded T cells in peripheral blood. Study findings and constraints: Approximately two-week clone count variance significantly increased as total template count grew.

Germline V CDR1 and CDR2: LNHNV, YYDKDF (reference sequence). Trimming removed 5 bases from V and 6 bases from J; junction bases left unmatched: 8. This CDR3 has 14 residues. This clone has just a few counts. What it binds is unknown. The table came from immunoSEQ multiplex PCR; TCRdb's copy has only in-frame clones and leaves some out. The sample has about 94,000 clones, 88% seen once. Healthy donors had no documented immune events, such as infections, while sampled. The chain employs TRBV15 and TRBJ1-2; TRBD1 aligns across 8 bases. The source material was blood. The receptor was derived from a person aged 18 to 69 in good health. In DNA, the CDR3 is TGTGCCACCAGCCCCCAGGGGGCCCTTCATGGCTACACCTTC. Translating gives CATSPQGALHGYTF.